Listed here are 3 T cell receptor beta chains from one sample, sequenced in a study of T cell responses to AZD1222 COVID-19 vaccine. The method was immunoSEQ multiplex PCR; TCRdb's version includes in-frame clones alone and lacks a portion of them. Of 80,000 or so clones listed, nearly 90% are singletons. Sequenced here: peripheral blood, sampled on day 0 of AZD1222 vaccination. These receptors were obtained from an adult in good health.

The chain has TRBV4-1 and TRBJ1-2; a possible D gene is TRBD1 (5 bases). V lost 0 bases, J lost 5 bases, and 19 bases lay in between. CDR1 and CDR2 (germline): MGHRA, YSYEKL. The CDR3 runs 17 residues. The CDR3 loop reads CASSQDLQVPSSYGYTF. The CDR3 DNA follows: TGCGCCAGCAGCCAAGATCTACAGGTACCCTCTTCATATGGCTACACCTTC.

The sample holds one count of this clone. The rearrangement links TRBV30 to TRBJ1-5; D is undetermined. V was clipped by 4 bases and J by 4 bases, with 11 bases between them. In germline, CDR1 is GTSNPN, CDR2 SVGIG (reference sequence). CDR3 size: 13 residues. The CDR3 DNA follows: TGTGCCTGGACAGACCTTTGGAATCAGCCCCAGCATTTT. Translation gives CAWTDLWNQPQHF.

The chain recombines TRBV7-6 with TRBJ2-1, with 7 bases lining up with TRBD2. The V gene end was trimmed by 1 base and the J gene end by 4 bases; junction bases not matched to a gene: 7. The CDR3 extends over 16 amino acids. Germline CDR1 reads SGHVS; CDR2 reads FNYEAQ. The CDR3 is CASSLVTGGSYNEQFF. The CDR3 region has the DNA TGTGCCAGCAGCTTAGTTACGGGAGGCTCTTACAATGAGCAGTTCTTC.